This T cell receptor beta chain derives from a study of shared T cell receptors in the human thymus. As to this clone: This specimen includes other DNA sequences encoding the same CDR3.

This table comes from immunoSEQ multiplex PCR, and its TCRdb copy is limited to in-frame clones, with some not included. The sample has around 730,000 clones, 70% to 90% seen once. This CDR3 is built from 16 residues. Trimming shortened V by 0 bases and J by 9 bases, and 15 bases separated the two germline ends. Germline loops: CDR1 KGHSH, CDR2 LQKENI. These data are also associated with another study on human thymus T cells. From that study: Resections from corrective heart surgery supplied the thymus tissue.

Source material: thymocytes. The source is a girl in the first two years of life with a congenital heart defect. V is TRBV18 and J is TRBJ1-6, with D tentatively TRBD1 (5 bases). This CDR3 reads CASSPPQGRAVSPLHF. CDR3 DNA: TGTGCCAGCTCACCACCCCAGGGTCGCGCGGTTTCACCCCTCCACTTT.